This T cell receptor (beta chain) was identified in a study of blood T cells in healthy people across ages. To note about this clonotype: One junction end disagrees with the germline gene, perhaps due to a read error.

The CDR3 loop spans 16 amino acids. Looked up from germline, CDR1 is ENHRY and CDR2 is SYGVKD. Primed by a sample-barcoded 5' primer and a J-beta primer mix, a second PCR proceeded for about 6 to 12 cycles. TCRdb passed the 5' RACE reads through MiXCR, listing each CDR3 protein once. The sample lists approximately 670,000 distinct CDR3 sequences, over 40% occurring once. This clonotype was obtained from a man older than 75 in good health. Material for sequencing was blood. The chain recombines TRBV10-3 with TRBJ2-3, with a weak D call TRBD2 (6 bases). DNA of the CDR3: TGTGCCATCAGTGAAGCGCGGGGAAGTAGCACAGATGCGCAGTATTTT. Residues: CAISEARGSSTDAQYF.